The entry below describes one T cell receptor beta chain. The antigen remains undetermined. The sample originates from a study of cytomegalovirus exposure and HLA in healthy donors. Across the study: Drawn from HLA-typed donors, roughly 87 million unique TCRs were held in an early data release. Study results and limitations: TCR beta sequences reportedly predicted most subjects' HLA-A and HLA-B alleles accurately.

Primers for the PCR totalled 60 Vbeta and 13 Jbeta. Data came from immunoSEQ multiplex PCR; TCRdb stores just in-frame clones and leaves some out. Of some 120,000 clones detected, about 69% appear once; the ten largest clones hold 1.5% to 2%. V was cut by 0 bases and J by 4 bases, with 6 bases left in between. The CDR3 covers 13 residues. CDR1 and CDR2 from the germline V gene are MNHEY and SMNVEV (reference sequence). The clonotype originates from a woman between 18 and 29 years old in good health and CMV-seronegative. This chain uses TRBV27 with TRBJ1-1; no reliable D call. Source material: PBMCs. CDR3 in amino acids: CASSLSTPTEAFF. The CDR3 nucleotides are TGTGCCAGCAGTTTATCTACTCCCACTGAAGCTTTCTTT.